These 8 T cell receptor beta chains were all obtained from the same sample, sequenced in a study of control samples from healthy donors and cancer patients. Assay: immunoSEQ multiplex PCR; the TCRdb copy retains only in-frame clones and omits some. The table shows tens of thousands of clones, with 70% to 85% occurring only once. Sequenced: PBMCs. These receptors all come from a man between 70 and 80 years old with lung cancer.

The V call is TRBV11-2, the J call TRBJ2-3; possibly TRBD2 for D (5 bases). The CDR3 is 15 residues long. Trimming shortened V by 1 base and J by 4 bases, and 12 bases separated the two germline ends. The germline V gene has CDR1 SGHAT and CDR2 FQNNGV. CDR3 nucleotides: TGTGCCAGCAGCTTAGGACGGGGTCGGGCAGATACGCAGTATTTT. Amino acids: CASSLGRGRADTQYF.

The chain joins TRBV27 to TRBJ1-2; a weak D match, TRBD1 (5 bases). Germline CDR1 is MNHEY and CDR2 is SMNVEV (reference sequence). The ends were cut back, 4 bases at V and 4 bases at J, with 10 bases in the middle. The CDR3 loop spans 13 amino acids. The CDR3 is CASSYGGGYGYTF. CDR3 coding DNA: TGTGCCAGCAGTTACGGGGGAGGCTATGGCTACACCTTC.

V gene TRBV10-3 combines with J gene TRBJ1-2, with TRBD1 as a possible D gene (5 bases). Germline-derived CDR1 and CDR2 are ENHRY and SYGVKD. Trimming left V 3 bases short and J 7 bases short, with 9 bases between. The CDR3 runs 12 residues. This CDR3 reads CAISEGRGGYTF. In DNA form, the CDR3 reads TGTGCCATCAGTGAAGGTAGGGGTGGCTACACCTTC.

The chain is built from TRBV27 and TRBJ1-3; 9 bases fit TRBD1. This CDR3 spans 16 amino acids. CDR1 MNHEY and CDR2 SMNVEV come from the germline V gene (reference sequence). After removal of 0 bases from V and 2 bases from J, the junction contained 2 bases not matched to a gene. The CDR3 DNA follows: TGTGCCAGCAGTTTATCCCACAGGGGGCCTGGAAACACCATATATTTT. Amino acids: CASSLSHRGPGNTIYF.

This rearrangement joins TRBV28 to TRBJ2-3; 9 nucleotides line up with TRBD1. Unmatched junction bases numbered 12, after V lost 6 bases and J lost 2 bases. Germline lookup yields CDR1 MDHEN and CDR2 SYDVKM. There are 17 residues in the CDR3. CDR3 sequence: CASRFPGQGPLTDTQYF. DNA of the CDR3: TGTGCCAGCAGATTCCCGGGACAGGGTCCCCTCACAGATACGCAGTATTTT.

The chain joins TRBV2 to TRBJ1-2; the D is unclear. CDR3 length: 13 residues. V lost 6 bases and J lost 7, with 15 bases in between. Looked up from germline, CDR1 is SNHLY and CDR2 is FYNNEI. The CDR3 here is CASSLVTSGGYTF. CDR3 sequence (DNA): TGTGCCAGCAGCTTGGTTACATCGGGTGGCTACACCTTC.

The V and J genes are TRBV7-9 and TRBJ2-5; TRBD2 agrees at 9 bases. The CDR3 has 15 residues. CDR1 and CDR2 (germline): SEHNR, FQNEAQ (reference sequence). The trim removed 4 bases at V and 5 bases at J, leaving 8 bases unmatched. CDR3: CASSSRSGGSETQYF. The CDR3 DNA reads TGTGCCAGCAGCTCCCGTAGCGGGGGTAGCGAGACCCAGTACTTC.

The chain recombines TRBV5-8 with TRBJ2-3; TRBD1 aligns across 8 bases. Germline V CDR1 and CDR2: SGHTS, YDEGEE. The CDR3 loop spans 15 amino acids. Trimming at V came to 4 bases and at J to 3 bases, leaving 7 bases not matched to a gene. The CDR3 is CASSLRTGLTDTQYF. DNA of the CDR3: TGTGCCAGCAGCCTACGGACAGGGTTGACAGATACGCAGTATTTT.